Below are 19 T cell receptor beta chains sequenced from a single sample in a study of CD8 T cells in ankylosing spondylitis. These receptors' targets are unknown. Overall study findings and caveats: Seemingly characteristic of ankylosing spondylitis blood was a TCR beta motif consisting of roughly 8 highly homologous variants.

TCRdb reprocessed the 5' RACE reads with MiXCR, giving one entry per CDR3 protein. The sample yields some 700,000 distinct CDR3 sequences, over 15% seen once. Sequencing was carried out using blood, either unsorted or a sorted T cell fraction (not recorded which). The receptors were sampled from a male donor with ankylosing spondylitis.

The genes are TRBV28 and TRBJ2-1; D perhaps matches TRBD2 (6 bases). CDR1 and CDR2 (germline): MDHEN, SYDVKM. The CDR3 spans 15 residues. Trimming removed 3 bases at V and 4 bases at J, with 13 bases between. The CDR3 DNA reads TGTGCCAGCAGTTTTTCGGGAGCGGGTTACAATGAGCAGTTCTTC. Protein: CASSFSGAGYNEQFF. Full variable domain (rest looked up from reference TRBV28 and TRBJ2-1): DVKVTQSSRYLVKRTGEKVFLECVQDMDHENMFWYRQDPGLGLRLIYFSYDVKMKEKGDIPEGYSVSREKKERFSLILESASTNQTSMYLCASSFSGAGYNEQFFGPGTRLTVL.

The rearrangement uses TRBV4-1 and TRBJ1-5; D may be TRBD1 (5 bases). Trimming shortened V by 4 bases and J by 3 bases, and 16 bases separated the two germline ends. Germline V CDR1 and CDR2: MGHRA, YSYEKL. The CDR3 runs 16 residues. The CDR3 DNA is TGCGCCAGCAGCCTCACGGGGGGGTTGGCCAATCAGCCCCAGCATTTT. It specifies CASSLTGGLANQPQHF.

CDR3 nucleotide sequence: TGTGCCAGCAGTTTTTTGGGATTGGAAGGTCCCTACGAGCAGTACTTC. It codes for CASSFLGLEGPYEQYF. The V call is TRBV27, the J call TRBJ2-7, with D unresolved. The V gene lost 3 bases and the J gene lost 2 bases, with 17 bases spanning the gap. CDR1 and CDR2 (germline): MNHEY, SMNVEV (reference sequence). The CDR3 has 16 residues.

The J gene is TRBJ2-3, the V gene TRBV6-2 or TRBV6-3; 13 bases agree with TRBD2. Germline-derived CDR1 and CDR2 are MNHEY and SVGEGT. The CDR3 is made up of 17 amino acids. The V segment lost 6 bases and the J segment 5 bases; nucleotides outside the gene matches: 11. In nucleotides, the CDR3 is TGTGCCAGCAGCCTTTGGACTAGCGGGAGCGGTAAAGATACGCAGTATTTT. Translated: CASSLWTSGSGKDTQYF.

This sequence joins TRBV2 and TRBJ2-1; no firm D call. The CDR3 extends over 15 amino acids. CDR1 SNHLY and CDR2 FYNNEI come from the germline V gene. The V end lost 7 bases, the J end lost 7 bases, and 20 bases lay between the germline ends. DNA for the CDR3: TGTGCCAGCACTGCGGTACCCTTGGTGGGAAATGAGCAGTTCTTC. It translates to CASTAVPLVGNEQFF.

The rearrangement uses TRBV12-3 or TRBV12-4 and TRBJ2-2, with TRBD2 matching 11 bases. The CDR3 contains 14 residues. Trimming removed 7 bases from V and 9 bases from J; junction bases left unmatched: 7. This CDR3 is CASILAGGSRELFF. The CDR3 DNA reads as TGTGCCAGCATCCTAGCGGGGGGTTCGAGGGAGCTGTTTTTT.

The V and J genes are TRBV20-1 and TRBJ2-7; TRBD2 matches 10 bases. The germline gives CDR1 DFQATT, CDR2 SNEGSKA (reference sequence). The CDR3 is 16 residues long. J lost 0 bases, V lost 6 bases, and 11 bases had no gene match. CDR3 sequence reads: CSASAGLAGASYEQYF. The CDR3 nucleotides read TGCAGTGCCTCCGCTGGGCTAGCGGGGGCCTCCTACGAGCAGTACTTC.

The chain links TRBV25-1 to TRBJ2-6; D remains ambiguous. V was trimmed by 1 base and J by 4 bases, leaving 8 bases between them. The CDR3 covers 15 residues. The germline gives CDR1 MGHDK, CDR2 SYGVNS. The CDR3 sequence is CASSESRFGANVLTF. The CDR3 region has the DNA TGTGCCAGCAGTGAATCAAGGTTCGGGGCCAACGTCCTGACTTTC.

This rearrangement joins TRBV20-1 to TRBJ1-2, with 7 nucleotides matching TRBD1. CDR1 DFQATT and CDR2 SNEGSKA come from the germline V gene (reference sequence). The CDR3 runs 13 residues. Trimming cost V 5 bases and J 4 bases; bases outside gene matches: 7. CDR3 region: CSAGGTVFYGYTF. Here the CDR3 DNA reads TGCAGTGCTGGAGGGACAGTCTTCTATGGCTACACCTTC.

A few counts support this clonotype. J is TRBJ1-4 and V is TRBV6-2 or TRBV6-3; D perhaps matches TRBD1 (6 bases). This CDR3 comprises 20 residues. Germline CDR1 is MNHEY and CDR2 is SVGEGT. V was cut by 0 bases and J by 1 base, with 21 bases left in between. The DNA for the CDR3 is TGTGCCAGCAGTTACTCAGGGGTCCAGGGGTGGGGCGGAACTAATGAAAAACTGTTTTTT. It is translated as CASSYSGVQGWGGTNEKLFF.

This clonotype was detected only once. The CDR3 is CASSQDGGQGAYQPQHF. Written as DNA, the CDR3 is TGCGCCAGCAGCCAAGATGGGGGACAGGGGGCCTATCAGCCCCAGCATTTT. The rearrangement uses TRBV4-1 and TRBJ1-5; 12 bases are a match to TRBD1. The germline V gene has CDR1 MGHRA and CDR2 YSYEKL. This CDR3 has 17 residues. Losses at the gene ends were 0 bases for V and 5 bases for J; bases not matched to a gene: 5.

This rearrangement joins TRBV5-5 to TRBJ2-3; 9 bases align to TRBD2. The germline V gene has CDR1 SGHKS and CDR2 YYEKEE (reference sequence). The trim removed 2 bases at V and 8 bases at J, leaving 9 bases unmatched. This CDR3 region has 15 residues. DNA of the CDR3: TGTGCCAGCAGCTTTATTAGCGGGAGTAGTGGTACGCAGTATTTT. It codes for CASSFISGSSGTQYF.

The chain carries TRBV18 and TRBJ1-1; 7 nucleotides line up with TRBD1. Germline V gives CDR1 KGHSH, CDR2 LQKENI. Losses at the gene ends were 1 base for V and 5 bases for J; bases not matched to a gene: 7. This CDR3 has 15 residues. The CDR3 nucleotides are TGTGCCAGCTCACCACAGGGGGCAATGGGAACTGAAGCTTTCTTT. This gives the protein CASSPQGAMGTEAFF.

The sample holds a few counts of this clonotype. The V call is TRBV12-3 or TRBV12-4, the J call TRBJ1-3; TRBD1 is a possible D gene (5 bases). V lost 7 bases to trimming and J lost 4 bases, with 14 bases between them. CDR3 size: 14 residues. CDR3 amino acids: CASNPGGFGNTIYF. For the CDR3, the DNA is TGTGCCAGCAACCCCGGGGGGTTCGGAAACACCATATATTTT.

This clonotype turned up a few times. J is TRBJ2-1 and V is TRBV29-1, with 9 nucleotides matching TRBD2. J gave up 6 bases and V 2 bases, and 8 bases lay outside the gene matches. Per germline, CDR1 SQVTM and CDR2 ANQGSEA. The CDR3 consists of 15 residues. CDR3 sequence reads: CSVEILAGGSNEQFF. Written as DNA, the CDR3 is TGCAGCGTTGAAATACTAGCGGGTGGGTCCAATGAGCAGTTCTTC.

This chain uses TRBV24-1 with TRBJ1-5; a weak D match, TRBD1 (6 bases). V gave up 5 bases and J gave up 6 bases, with 19 bases separating them. The CDR3 totals 16 residues. The germline V gene has CDR1 KGHDR and CDR2 SFDVKD. CDR3 sequence reads: CATSVGGGGFGQPQHF. The DNA of the CDR3 is TGTGCCACCAGTGTAGGAGGAGGGGGATTTGGTCAGCCCCAGCATTTT.

The chain couples TRBV2 to TRBJ2-4, with 8 bases matching TRBD2. Trimming took 5 bases from V and 8 from J; bases not matched to a gene: 11. Germline CDR1 reads SNHLY; CDR2 reads FYNNEI. The CDR3 extends over 15 amino acids. The CDR3 loop is CASSQRESGVDIQYF. The DNA of the CDR3 is TGTGCCAGCAGTCAGCGGGAGAGTGGGGTAGACATTCAGTACTTC.

This clonotype was seen a handful of times. V gene TRBV20-1 combines with J gene TRBJ1-6, with D possibly being TRBD1 (6 bases). V gave up 0 bases and J gave up 7 bases, with 13 bases separating them. Germline V gene data show CDR1 as DFQATT and CDR2 as SNEGSKA (reference sequence). CDR3 size: 15 residues. For the CDR3, the DNA is TGCAGTGCTAGAGATTTGAGGGGGGGAAATTCACCCCTCCACTTT. Translation: CSARDLRGGNSPLHF.

This clonotype has more than one count but fewer than ten. The CDR3 nucleotides read TGTGCCAGCAGCCAAGAAGGGGACTCCTACAATGAGCAGTTCTTC. It codes for CASSQEGDSYNEQFF. The V gene is TRBV3-1, the J gene TRBJ2-1; D possibly corresponds to TRBD1 (5 bases). The germline V gene has CDR1 LGHDT and CDR2 YNNKEL (reference sequence). The CDR3 is 15 amino acids. Trimming left V 0 bases short and J 0 bases short, with 6 bases between.